One and the same sample provided the 20 T cell receptor beta chains below, sequenced in a study of cytomegalovirus exposure and HLA in healthy donors. 13 Jbeta primers and 60 Vbeta primers were used for the PCR. Data came from immunoSEQ multiplex PCR; TCRdb stores just in-frame clones and leaves some out. The sample gives about 190,000 clones, about four fifths of which show up once; around 9.6% is in the top ten. The sequenced sample was PBMCs. All receptors derive from a woman in her forties or fifties in good health and CMV-seropositive.

This clone was counted between two and nine times. The V gene is TRBV6-1, the J gene TRBJ1-4; D may be TRBD1 (5 bases). Trimming removed 3 bases at V and 8 bases at J, with 22 bases between. The CDR3 runs 17 residues. Per the germline V gene, CDR1 is MNHNS and CDR2 is SASEGT. The CDR3 DNA sequence: TGTGCCAGCAGTGACCGGGCAGATGCCTCCAAGGGGGAAAAACTGTTTTTT. Its protein product is CASSDRADASKGEKLFF.

V gene TRBV15 combines with J gene TRBJ1-2, with D possibly matching TRBD1 (5 bases). There are 15 residues in the CDR3. Germline V lookup: CDR1 LNHNV, CDR2 YYDKDF (reference sequence). Trimming cost V 0 bases and J 7 bases, with 15 bases left between them. CDR3 loop: CATSRDEGGGGGYTF. The DNA for the CDR3 is TGTGCCACCAGCAGAGATGAAGGTGGGGGGGGTGGCTACACCTTC. The full variable domain, in which reference TRBV15 and TRBJ1-2 provide the parts outside the CDR3, is DAMVIQNPRYQVTQFGKPVTLSCSQTLNHNVMYWYQQKSSQAPKLLFHYYDKDFNNEADTPDNFQSRRPNTSFCFLDIRSPGLGDTAMYLCATSRDEGGGGGYTFGSGTRLTVV.

This chain links TRBV6-1 with TRBJ2-7, with 7 positions matching TRBD2. CDR3 size: 15 residues. After removal of 5 bases from V and 5 bases from J, the junction contained 12 bases not matched to a gene. Germline assignment: CDR1 MNHNS and CDR2 SASEGT. The CDR3 DNA reads as TGTGCCAGCAGTCCGTGGCGGGGGACGGGAGACGAGCAGTACTTC. Protein product: CASSPWRGTGDEQYF.

The chain recombines TRBV6-6 with TRBJ1-5, with a possible D match to TRBD1 (5 bases). The V gene lost 6 bases and the J gene lost 1 base, with 7 bases spanning the gap. This CDR3 has 13 amino acids. Germline assignment: CDR1 MNHNY and CDR2 SVGAGI (reference sequence). The CDR3 sequence is CASRRGSNQPQHF. CDR3 coding DNA: TGTGCCAGCAGACGGGGGAGCAATCAGCCCCAGCATTTT.

This clone was seen once. The rearrangement links TRBV27 to TRBJ2-2, with 7 bases matching TRBD1. The CDR3 runs to 17 residues. CDR1 is MNHEY and CDR2 is SMNVEV in the germline V gene (reference sequence). The V segment lost 2 bases and the J segment 7 bases; nucleotides outside the gene matches: 13. CDR3 sequence reads: CASSLPIRNRGNGELFF. The CDR3 DNA reads TGTGCCAGCAGTTTACCTATCAGGAACAGGGGCAACGGGGAGCTGTTTTTT.

V usage is TRBV5-1 and J usage is TRBJ2-1; 8 bases line up with TRBD1. This CDR3 has 15 amino acids. Germline CDR1 is SGHRS and CDR2 is YFSETQ. Germline trimming cut 0 bases from V and 2 bases from J; bases unmatched to any gene: 1. For the CDR3, the DNA is TGCGCCAGCAGCTTGGGACAGGGGACCTACAATGAGCAGTTCTTC. Encoded protein: CASSLGQGTYNEQFF.

The chain employs TRBV11-2 and TRBJ2-6, with D perhaps TRBD2 (6 bases). The germline gives CDR1 SGHAT, CDR2 FQNNGV. This CDR3 has 17 amino acids. V shed 7 bases and J shed 2 bases, with 18 bases lying between them. This chain's CDR3 is CASTYYDRGAGANVLTF. The CDR3 DNA reads TGTGCCAGCACCTATTACGACCGCGGGGCTGGGGCCAACGTCCTGACTTTC.

The genes are TRBV7-6 and TRBJ2-3; the D gene is possibly TRBD2 (5 bases). Per the germline V gene, CDR1 is SGHVS and CDR2 is FNYEAQ. V lost 5 bases to trimming and J lost 0 bases, with 9 bases between them. The CDR3 consists of 14 residues. Here the CDR3 reads CASSPWTSTDTQYF. DNA of the CDR3: TGTGCCAGCAGCCCCTGGACTAGCACAGATACGCAGTATTTT.

This clone was seen a few times. The V call is TRBV4-1, the J call TRBJ2-7, with D unresolved. The CDR3 length is 13 residues. Deletions cut 2 bases from V and 2 bases from J, with 7 bases between. Germline CDR1 reads MGHRA; CDR2 reads YSYEKL. In nucleotides, the CDR3 is TGCGCCAGCAGCCAATTACAGACCTACGAGCAGTACTTC. Amino acids: CASSQLQTYEQYF.

The rearrangement links TRBV11-2 to TRBJ2-7, with 8 bases lining up with TRBD2. The V segment lost 2 bases and the J segment 7 bases; nucleotides outside the gene matches: 13. The CDR3 is made up of 16 amino acids. CDR1 is SGHAT, CDR2 FQNNGV, per germline. The DNA of the CDR3 is TGTGCCAGCAGCTTATCGGGGGGGCGTCGCACGGGGGAGCAGTACTTC. Translated: CASSLSGGRRTGEQYF. Full variable domain (remainder filled in from reference TRBV11-2 and TRBJ2-7): EAGVAQSPRYKIIEKRQSVAFWCNPISGHATLYWYQQILGQGPKLLIQFQNNGVVDDSQLPKDRFSAERLKGVDSTLKIQPAKLEDSAVYLCASSLSGGRRTGEQYFGPGTRLTVT.

The V gene is TRBV11-2, the J gene TRBJ2-2; TRBD2 matches 7 bases. CDR1 and CDR2 from the germline V gene are SGHAT and FQNNGV. V was pared by 5 bases and J by 6 bases, with 6 bases of the junction left unmatched. The CDR3 runs 14 residues. CDR3: CASSLTGRAGELFF. The CDR3 DNA is TGTGCCAGCAGCCTCACGGGGAGGGCCGGGGAGCTGTTTTTT.

The gene calls are TRBV6-5 and TRBJ1-1, with TRBD1 matching over 8 bases. J gave up 5 bases and V 4 bases, and 6 bases lay outside the gene matches. From germline, CDR1 is MNHEY and CDR2 SVGAGI. There are 14 residues in the CDR3. CDR3 sequence reads: CASSSWDRRTEAFF. The CDR3 DNA reads TGTGCCAGCAGTTCATGGGACAGGCGAACTGAAGCTTTCTTT.

The rearrangement links TRBV7-9 to TRBJ1-5; no firm D call. CDR1 is SEHNR and CDR2 is FQNEAQ in the germline V gene (reference sequence). V lost 1 base and J lost 4, with 5 bases in between. The CDR3 sequence is 13 residues long. In DNA form, the CDR3 reads TGTGCCAGCAGCTTAGACTCGAATCAGCCCCAGCATTTT. Its translation: CASSLDSNQPQHF. Full variable domain (outside the CDR3, taken from reference TRBV7-9 and TRBJ1-5): DTGVSQNPRHKITKRGQNVTFRCDPISEHNRLYWYRQTLGQGPEFLTYFQNEAQLEKSRLLSDRFSAERPKGSFSTLEIQRTEQGDSAMYLCASSLDSNQPQHFGDGTRLSIL.

This clone has just a few counts. The rearrangement joins TRBV6-5 to TRBJ2-2, with a tentative D call TRBD2 (6 bases). V was cut by 2 bases and J by 2 bases, with 9 bases left in between. The CDR3 length is 15 residues. Germline V gene sequence: CDR1 MNHEY, CDR2 SVGAGI. CDR3 in DNA: TGTGCCAGCAGTTACGGGGGGATTAACACCGGGGAGCTGTTTTTT. Its protein product is CASSYGGINTGELFF.

V and J are TRBV2 and TRBJ2-2; D possibly corresponds to TRBD2 (7 bases). V lost 2 bases and J lost 1, with 11 bases in between. This CDR3 is 16 amino acids long. Germline V gene data show CDR1 as SNHLY and CDR2 as FYNNEI. The CDR3 region is CASSERGGLNTGELFF. For the CDR3, the DNA is TGTGCCAGCAGTGAAAGGGGGGGCCTGAACACCGGGGAGCTGTTTTTT.

V usage is TRBV15 and J usage is TRBJ2-7; TRBD1 is a possible D gene (5 bases). This CDR3 is 14 amino acids long. V dropped 3 bases and J dropped 1 base, with 10 bases sitting between them. Germline assignment: CDR1 LNHNV and CDR2 YYDKDF (reference sequence). This CDR3 reads CATSSRVRSYEQYF. CDR3 bases: TGTGCCACCAGCAGCAGGGTAAGGTCCTACGAGCAGTACTTC. Using reference TRBV15 and TRBJ2-7 for the parts outside the CDR3, the full variable domain is DAMVIQNPRYQVTQFGKPVTLSCSQTLNHNVMYWYQQKSSQAPKLLFHYYDKDFNNEADTPDNFQSRRPNTSFCFLDIRSPGLGDTAMYLCATSSRVRSYEQYFGPGTRLTVT.

The chain recombines TRBV7-6 with TRBJ2-7; 10 bases match TRBD1. Germline V lookup: CDR1 SGHVS, CDR2 FNYEAQ. V was pared by 3 bases and J by 3 bases, with 2 bases of the junction left unmatched. The CDR3 extends over 14 amino acids. DNA of the CDR3: TGTGCCAGCAGCTTCCGGGACAGGGGCTACGAGCAGTACTTC. It encodes CASSFRDRGYEQYF.

V is TRBV5-4 and J is TRBJ2-1; 10 bases line up with TRBD2. Trimming took 0 bases from V and 7 from J; bases not matched to a gene: 13. Germline CDR1 reads SGHNT; CDR2 reads YYREEE (reference sequence). There are 18 residues in the CDR3. CDR3 in DNA: TGTGCCAGCAGCTTGGTGGCTTATGCTAGCGGGGGTGGAAATGAGCAGTTCTTC. It translates to CASSLVAYASGGGNEQFF.

CDR3 DNA sequence: TGTGCCAGCAGCTCAACTGGGGCTTACGAGCAGTACTTC. Residues: CASSSTGAYEQYF. V gene TRBV7-9 combines with J gene TRBJ2-7; D is perhaps TRBD1 (5 bases). Deletions cut 4 bases from V and 4 bases from J, with 11 bases between. CDR3 length: 13 amino acids. From germline, CDR1 is SEHNR and CDR2 FQNEAQ (reference sequence).

The rearrangement uses TRBV2 and TRBJ2-2; 10 bases match TRBD1. The germline V gene has CDR1 SNHLY and CDR2 FYNNEI. The CDR3 has 14 amino acids. J was trimmed by 6 bases and V by 7 bases; bases with no gene match: 5. The CDR3 is CASNFGTGAGELFF. CDR3 nucleotides: TGTGCCAGCAATTTCGGGACAGGGGCCGGGGAGCTGTTTTTT.